What follows are 15 T cell receptor beta chains derived from one specimen sequenced in a study of cytomegalovirus exposure and HLA in healthy donors. 60 Vbeta and 13 Jbeta primers were used in PCR. Some clones are missing from TCRdb's copy, which holds only in-frame ones; the method was immunoSEQ multiplex PCR. The table includes about 170,000 clones, around 73% detected once. Sequenced sample: PBMCs. The receptor source for this set is a woman aged 18-29 years in good health and CMV-seropositive.

V is TRBV6-6 and J is TRBJ1-1; a possible D gene is TRBD1 (5 bases). The V end was cut by 4 bases, the J end by 5 bases, with 14 bases between. The CDR3 is 14 residues long. Looked up from germline, CDR1 is MNHNY and CDR2 is SVGAGI (reference sequence). The CDR3 here is CASSFSPDSTEAFF. As DNA, the CDR3 is TGTGCCAGCAGTTTCTCTCCCGACAGTACTGAAGCTTTCTTT.

V and J are TRBV11-2 and TRBJ1-1, with 10 bases matching TRBD1. J lost 0 bases, V lost 5 bases, and 3 bases had no gene match. CDR3 size: 15 residues. The germline V gene encodes CDR1 SGHAT and CDR2 FQNNGV. In nucleotides, the CDR3 is TGTGCCAGCAGCGACGGGACAGGGGTGAACACTGAAGCTTTCTTT. Amino acids: CASSDGTGVNTEAFF.

V and J are TRBV4-1 and TRBJ2-5; 11 bases align to TRBD2. Germline V CDR1 and CDR2: MGHRA, YSYEKL. V lost 2 bases to trimming and J lost 5 bases; unmatched junction nucleotides: 4. The CDR3 extends over 15 amino acids. The CDR3 loop reads CASSQKTSGDETQYF. The DNA for the CDR3 is TGCGCCAGCAGCCAAAAGACTAGCGGGGACGAGACCCAGTACTTC.

The chain employs TRBV25-1 and TRBJ1-2; D is perhaps TRBD1 (5 bases). The V and J ends lost 5 bases and 4 bases respectively, with 8 bases between them. The CDR3 runs to 12 residues. CDR1 and CDR2 from the germline V gene are MGHDK and SYGVNS. CDR3 sequence reads: CASSYDSYGYTF. CDR3 DNA sequence: TGTGCCAGCAGTTATGACAGCTATGGCTACACCTTC.

The chain couples TRBV7-6 to TRBJ2-1; 9 bases line up with TRBD1. The CDR3 has 14 residues. Germline loops: CDR1 SGHVS, CDR2 FNYEAQ. Trimming took 3 bases from V and 6 from J; bases not matched to a gene: 3. This CDR3 is CASSLTGGRNEQFF. In nucleotides, the CDR3 is TGTGCCAGCAGCTTGACAGGGGGGCGCAATGAGCAGTTCTTC.

The CDR3 loop is CAMRLMGQPQHF. The CDR3 coding sequence is TGTGCAATGCGGTTAATGGGTCAGCCCCAGCATTTT. The gene calls are TRBV30 and TRBJ1-5; D call uncertain. The CDR3 is 12 amino acids. Germline CDR1 and CDR2: GTSNPN and SVGIG (reference sequence). The whole variable domain, filled in from reference TRBV30 and TRBJ1-5, reads SQTIHQWPATLVQPVGSPLSLECTVEGTSNPNLYWYRQAAGRGLQLLFYSVGIGQISSEVPQNLSASRPQDRQFILSSKKLLLSDSGFYLCAMRLMGQPQHFGDGTRLSIL.

As to this clone: Relative to the germline gene, one junction end is altered; a read error may explain this. The chain uses TRBV7-9 and TRBJ1-2; TRBD1 aligns across 10 bases. CDR3 length equals 16 residues. Per germline, CDR1 SEHNR and CDR2 FQNEAQ (reference sequence). CDR3 DNA sequence: TGTTCCAGCAGCTCCACGGGACAGGGGCTGAGCTATGGCTACACCTTC. Translated, it gives CSSSSTGQGLSYGYTF.

The CDR3 DNA follows: TGTGCCAGCAGCCTTGGGACAGGGGGCGCCTATGGCTACACCTTC. It translates to CASSLGTGGAYGYTF. The rearrangement uses TRBV5-6 and TRBJ1-2, with 12 positions matching TRBD1. V dropped 4 bases and J dropped 4; count of bases not matched to a gene: 5. The CDR3 runs 15 residues. The germline V gene has CDR1 SGHDT and CDR2 YYEEEE.

The chain links TRBV5-6 to TRBJ1-2; 9 bases are a match to TRBD1. The ends lost 3 bases at V and 4 bases at J; junction bases unmatched: 7. Germline V gene sequence: CDR1 SGHDT, CDR2 YYEEEE. The CDR3 consists of 15 residues. CDR3 protein: CASSSEGQGAYGYTF. The CDR3 DNA follows: TGTGCCAGCAGCTCGGAGGGACAGGGAGCCTATGGCTACACCTTC.

V gene TRBV27 combines with J gene TRBJ1-1; D ambiguous. The CDR3 length is 15 residues. Looked up from germline, CDR1 is MNHEY and CDR2 is SMNVEV (reference sequence). V lost 1 base and J 4 bases, leaving 13 bases between the germline ends. CDR3 residues: CASSLWSGGVTEAFF. CDR3 coding DNA: TGTGCCAGCAGTTTATGGTCTGGCGGGGTCACTGAAGCTTTCTTT.

The genes are TRBV12-5 and TRBJ1-3, with D possibly being TRBD1 (6 bases). Trimming removed 6 bases at V and 0 bases at J, with 24 bases between. The germline gives CDR1 LGHNT, CDR2 FRNRAP. The CDR3 consists of 19 residues. CDR3: CASGRNHPGQLSSGNTIYF. In DNA form, the CDR3 reads TGTGCTAGTGGCAGAAACCATCCCGGACAGTTAAGCTCTGGAAACACCATATATTTT.

The genes are TRBV4-1 and TRBJ1-4; no firm D call. V lost 0 bases and J 7 bases, leaving 15 bases between the germline ends. The germline V gene encodes CDR1 MGHRA and CDR2 YSYEKL. The CDR3 sequence is 16 residues long. The CDR3 loop is CASSQEGRPRREKLFF. CDR3 bases: TGCGCCAGCAGCCAAGAAGGGAGACCTCGGCGTGAAAAACTGTTTTTT.

V is TRBV25-1 and J is TRBJ2-1; 8 nucleotides line up with TRBD2. V shed 8 bases and J 6 bases; nucleotides not matched to a gene: 6. Germline V CDR1 and CDR2: MGHDK, SYGVNS. The CDR3 totals 13 residues. CDR3 protein: CASGRGGLNEQFF. Written as DNA, the CDR3 is TGTGCCAGCGGCCGGGGGGGGCTCAATGAGCAGTTCTTC.

In this sample, this clone turned up once. The rearrangement joins TRBV19 to TRBJ2-5; 8 nucleotides line up with TRBD1. Germline values: CDR1 LNHDA, CDR2 SQIVND (reference sequence). This CDR3 spans 15 amino acids. Unmatched junction bases numbered 6, after V lost 1 base and J lost 5 bases. CDR3 bases: TGTGCCAGTAGTATAGGACAGGGGCGGTTCGAGACCCAGTACTTC. Translated, it gives CASSIGQGRFETQYF. Filled out from reference TRBV19 and TRBJ2-5, the complete variable domain reads DGGITQSPKYLFRKEGQNVTLSCEQNLNHDAMYWYRQDPGQGLRLIYYSQIVNDFQKGDIAEGYSVSREKKESFPLTVTSAQKNPTAFYLCASSIGQGRFETQYFGPGTRLLVL.

This clone was detected once. This rearrangement joins TRBV16 to TRBJ2-1, with 9 bases identical to TRBD1. The J segment lost 8 bases and the V segment lost 4 bases, leaving 9 bases of the junction unmatched. Looked up from germline, CDR1 is KGHSY and CDR2 is FQNENV. This CDR3 is built from 15 residues. The CDR3 spells CASSRGQGSNDEQFF. CDR3 DNA sequence: TGTGCCAGCAGCCGGGGACAGGGTTCCAATGATGAGCAGTTCTTC.